Only a few counts were recorded for the clone carrying this T cell receptor beta chain. These data originate in a study of regulatory T cells in long-lasting Graves disease. Germline values: CDR1 MGHDK, CDR2 SYGVNS. The length of the CDR3 is 14 residues. Trimming left V 3 bases short and J 4 bases short, with 12 bases between. Time point meaning: newly diagnosed GD, antithyroid drugs for less than 3 months. Generation of the TCR library employed RNA extracted from PBMCs. Combining iRepertoire HTBI primers with Arm-PCR of CDR3 regions, the authors built TCR beta libraries. TCRdb reprocessed the multiplex PCR reads via MiXCR and lists one record per CDR3 protein. The sample has about 620,000 distinct CDR3 sequences, roughly 15% seen once. These same records also appear under a second study, on T cells in Graves' hyperthyroidism and ophthalmopathy.

The sequence was obtained from a woman in her twenties or thirties with Graves disease. The V gene is TRBV25-1, the J gene TRBJ1-2, with a weak D call TRBD1 (6 bases). Material: peripheral blood mononuclear cells (PBMCs), obtained at new diagnosis, from a patient treated with antithyroid drugs. The CDR3: CASSERTDVYGYTF. The DNA for the CDR3 is TGTGCCAGCAGTGAGCGGACAGATGTCTATGGCTACACCTTC.